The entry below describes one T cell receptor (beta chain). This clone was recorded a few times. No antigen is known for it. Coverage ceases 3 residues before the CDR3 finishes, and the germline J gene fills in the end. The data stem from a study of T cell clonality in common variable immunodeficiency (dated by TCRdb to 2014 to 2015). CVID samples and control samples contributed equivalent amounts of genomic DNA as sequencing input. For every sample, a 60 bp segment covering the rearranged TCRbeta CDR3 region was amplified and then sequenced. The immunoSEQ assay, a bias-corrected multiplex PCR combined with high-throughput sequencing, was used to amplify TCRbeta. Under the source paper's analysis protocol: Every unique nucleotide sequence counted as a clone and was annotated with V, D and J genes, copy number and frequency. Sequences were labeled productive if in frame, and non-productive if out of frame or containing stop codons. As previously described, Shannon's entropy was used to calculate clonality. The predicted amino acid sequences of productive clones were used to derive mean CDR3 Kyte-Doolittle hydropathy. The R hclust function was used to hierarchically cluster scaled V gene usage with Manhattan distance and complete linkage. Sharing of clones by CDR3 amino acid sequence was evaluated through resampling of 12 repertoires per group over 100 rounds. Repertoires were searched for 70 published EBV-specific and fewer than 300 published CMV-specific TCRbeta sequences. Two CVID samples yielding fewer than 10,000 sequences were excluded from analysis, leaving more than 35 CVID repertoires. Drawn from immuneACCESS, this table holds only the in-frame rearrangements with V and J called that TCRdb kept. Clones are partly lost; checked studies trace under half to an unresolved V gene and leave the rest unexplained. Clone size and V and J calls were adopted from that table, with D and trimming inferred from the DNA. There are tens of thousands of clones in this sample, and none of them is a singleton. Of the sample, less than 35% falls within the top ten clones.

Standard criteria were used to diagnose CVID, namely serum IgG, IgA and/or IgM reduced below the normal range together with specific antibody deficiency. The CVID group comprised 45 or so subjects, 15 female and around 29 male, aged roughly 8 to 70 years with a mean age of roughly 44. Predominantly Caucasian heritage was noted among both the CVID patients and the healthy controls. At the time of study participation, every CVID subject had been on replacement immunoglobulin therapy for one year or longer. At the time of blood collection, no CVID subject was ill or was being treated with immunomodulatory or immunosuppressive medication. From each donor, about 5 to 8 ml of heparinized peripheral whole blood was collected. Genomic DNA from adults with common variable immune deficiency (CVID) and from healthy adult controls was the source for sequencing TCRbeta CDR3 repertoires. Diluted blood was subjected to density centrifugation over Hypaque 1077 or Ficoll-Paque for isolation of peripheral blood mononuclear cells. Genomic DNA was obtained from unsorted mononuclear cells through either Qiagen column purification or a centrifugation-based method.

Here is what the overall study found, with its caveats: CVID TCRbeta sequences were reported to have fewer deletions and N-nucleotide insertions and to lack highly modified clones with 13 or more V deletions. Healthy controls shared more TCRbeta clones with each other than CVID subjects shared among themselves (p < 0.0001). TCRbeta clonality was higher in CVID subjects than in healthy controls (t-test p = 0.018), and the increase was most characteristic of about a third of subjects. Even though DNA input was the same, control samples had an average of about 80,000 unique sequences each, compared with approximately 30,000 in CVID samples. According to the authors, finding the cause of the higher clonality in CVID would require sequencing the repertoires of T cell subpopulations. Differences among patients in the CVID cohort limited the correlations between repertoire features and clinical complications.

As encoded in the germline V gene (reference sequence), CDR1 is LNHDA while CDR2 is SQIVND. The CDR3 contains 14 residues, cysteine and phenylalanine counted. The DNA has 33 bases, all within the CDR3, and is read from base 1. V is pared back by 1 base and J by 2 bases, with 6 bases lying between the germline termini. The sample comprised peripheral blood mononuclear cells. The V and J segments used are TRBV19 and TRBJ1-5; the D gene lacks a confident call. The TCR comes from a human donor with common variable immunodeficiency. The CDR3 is CASSIAGGNQPQHF. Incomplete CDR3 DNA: TGTGCCAGTAGTATAGCCGGGGGCAATCAGCCC.